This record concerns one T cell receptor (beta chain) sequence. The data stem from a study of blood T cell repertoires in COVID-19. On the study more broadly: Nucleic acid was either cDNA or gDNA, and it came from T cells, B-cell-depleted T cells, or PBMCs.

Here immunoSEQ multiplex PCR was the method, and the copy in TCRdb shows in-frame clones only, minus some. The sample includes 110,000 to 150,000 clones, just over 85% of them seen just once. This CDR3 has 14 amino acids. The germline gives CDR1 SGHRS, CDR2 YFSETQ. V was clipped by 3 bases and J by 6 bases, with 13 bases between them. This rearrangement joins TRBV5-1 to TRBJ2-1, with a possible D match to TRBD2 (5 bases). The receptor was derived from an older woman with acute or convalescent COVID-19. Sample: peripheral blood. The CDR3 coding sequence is TGCGCCAGCAGCTCCCCCACTCGGGGCAATGAGCAGTTCTTC. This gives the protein CASSSPTRGNEQFF.